Listed below are T cell receptor beta chains from one sample, sequenced in a study of blood T cells in healthy people across ages. TCRdb independently ran MiXCR on the 5' RACE reads; one entry per CDR3 protein. The data show 780,000 or so distinct CDR3 sequences, 25% seen once. These data also featured in a second study, about T cells of mothers and their children.

The sequenced sample was blood. Receptors originate from a boy between 10 and 17 years old in good health. The CDR3 runs from the conserved cysteine through the conserved F or W.

v_call	j_call	cdr3_aa
TRBV7-9	TRBJ1-5	CASSSLPTSGVEPQHF
TRBV6-1	TRBJ2-3	CASSPLLAGVMDTQYF
TRBV29-1	TRBJ1-1	CSVEQGTDTEAFF
TRBV12-3/TRBV12-4	TRBJ1-5	CASSWTGRNQPQHF
TRBV6-8	TRBJ1-1	CASSFELKRNTEAFF
TRBV2	TRBJ2-5	CASNKDGGRETQYF
TRBV15	TRBJ2-7	CATSSGLAGPYEQYF
TRBV3-1	TRBJ2-1	CASSQAGTTYNEQFF
TRBV7-9	TRBJ1-1	CASNLPGHGDAEAFF
TRBV5-1	TRBJ1-4	CASSPRTMGLSDEKLFF
TRBV20-1	TRBJ2-1	CSASSGSTSYNEQFF
TRBV4-1	TRBJ2-5	CASSQDWPAKTQYF
TRBV5-5	TRBJ2-1	CASSPRVSGLAGLNEQFF
TRBV9	TRBJ2-5	CASSGRQGYLREEQYF